Described below is a single T cell receptor beta chain sequence and its context. Germline lookup yields CDR1 SEHNR and CDR2 FQNEAQ (reference sequence). Trimming at V came to 5 bases and at J to 4 bases, leaving 11 bases not matched to a gene. This CDR3 has 16 residues. From blood CD8+ and CD4+ T cells, TCR beta sequences were generated. Healthy donors were controls matched for age and sex. Negative isolation was applied to CD8+ and CD4+ T cells, and FACS enrichment was applied to TEMRA cells. The sample belongs to a study of CD8 T cells in Susac syndrome. Random-hexamer reverse transcription was applied to roughly 0.5 to 1 ug RNA. The immunoSEQ assay covered 54 Vbeta and 13 Jbeta segments for CDR3. TCRdb processed the immunoSEQ multiplex PCR reads anew with MiXCR; each CDR3 protein has one entry. The profile shows around 200,000 distinct CDR3 sequences, 95% of them singletons.

The chain joins TRBV7-9 to TRBJ2-1; 7 bases match TRBD2. Sample: CD4+ T cells from PBMCs. This sequence originates from a human donor in good health. The CDR3 sequence: CASSPLSGALYNEQFF. The DNA for the CDR3 is TGTGCCAGCAGCCCGCTGAGCGGGGCCTTATACAATGAGCAGTTCTTC.